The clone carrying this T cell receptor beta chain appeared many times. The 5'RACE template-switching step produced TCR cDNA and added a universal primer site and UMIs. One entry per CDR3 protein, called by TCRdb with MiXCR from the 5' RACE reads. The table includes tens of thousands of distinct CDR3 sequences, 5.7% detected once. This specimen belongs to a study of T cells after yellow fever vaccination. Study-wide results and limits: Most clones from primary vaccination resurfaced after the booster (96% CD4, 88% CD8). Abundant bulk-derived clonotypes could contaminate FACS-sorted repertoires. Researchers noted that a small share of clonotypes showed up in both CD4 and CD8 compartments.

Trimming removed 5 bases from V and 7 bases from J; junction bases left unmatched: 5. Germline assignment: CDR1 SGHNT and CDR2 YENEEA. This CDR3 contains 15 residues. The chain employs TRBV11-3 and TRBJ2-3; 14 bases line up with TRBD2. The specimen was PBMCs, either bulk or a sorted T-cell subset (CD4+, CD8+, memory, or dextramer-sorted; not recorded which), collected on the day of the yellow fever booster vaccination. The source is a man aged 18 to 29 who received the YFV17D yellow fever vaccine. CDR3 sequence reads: CASSRLAGGANTQYF. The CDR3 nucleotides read TGTGCCAGCAGCCGACTAGCGGGGGGGGCAAATACGCAGTATTTT.